This T cell receptor (beta chain) came from a study of T cell changes during pregnancy in multiple sclerosis. This clone was recorded only once. Clones were read by immunoSEQ multiplex PCR, and TCRdb kept only the in-frame ones, dropping some. This table holds fewer than 140,000 clones, roughly 90% found once. This CDR3 has 15 amino acids. V was cut by 2 bases and J by 9 bases, with 18 bases left in between. Germline loops: CDR1 SGHDT, CDR2 YYEEEE. Source: peripheral blood, taken after pregnancy. This receptor was obtained from a female donor with multiple sclerosis, enrolled in a pregnancy study. The chain carries TRBV5-6 and TRBJ2-1; a possible D gene is TRBD1 (5 bases). This chain's CDR3 is CASSLQVTGPGEQFF. As DNA, the CDR3 is TGTGCCAGCAGCTTACAGGTCACCGGTCCAGGTGAGCAGTTCTTC.